Presented here are 21 T cell receptor beta chains from one specimen sequenced in a study of T cell responses to AZD1222 COVID-19 vaccine (dated by TCRdb to the early 2020s). The meaning of the sample's time point label: baseline before first vaccination. The protocol used for the library was the immunoSEQ multiplex PCR assay. The immuneACCESS repertoire file appears here via TCRdb, limited to in-frame rearrangements. These files lack a portion of the clones; in checked studies, under half of the deficit traces to unresolved V genes, and the cause of the others is not known. The sample table contains some 83,000 clones; only one count was recorded for more than 80% of them. 5.7% of the sample lies in the top ten. Sample: peripheral blood, taken on day 0 of AZD1222 vaccination. The receptors shown here come from an adult in good health.

DNA for the CDR3: TGTGCCAGAAAACCGGGTAGCGGGGGAGGCGAGCAGTTCTTC. It is translated as CARKPGSGGGEQFF. The chain employs TRBV6-5 and TRBJ2-1, with 9 bases fitting TRBD2. There are 14 residues in the CDR3. With 9 bases clipped from V and 10 bases from J, the junction kept 13 bases outside the gene matches. CDR1 is MNHEY, CDR2 SVGAGI, per germline.

This chain uses TRBV18 with TRBJ1-1; D gene unclear. This CDR3 region has 12 residues. Trimming took off 6 bases at V and 4 bases at J, with 9 bases between the two ends. CDR1 and CDR2 from the germline V gene are KGHSH and LQKENI. The CDR3: CASSLVVTEAFF. DNA for the CDR3: TGTGCCAGCTCCCTCGTCGTCACTGAAGCTTTCTTT.

The chain links TRBV3-1 (or the pseudogene TRBV3-2) to TRBJ2-3; 7 bases are shared with TRBD2. The germline gives CDR1 LGHDT, CDR2 YNNKEL (reference sequence). This CDR3 region has 17 residues. V lost 0 bases, J lost 0 bases, and 6 bases stayed unmatched. CDR3 DNA: TGTGCCAGCAGCCAAGATGAATCGCGGGGGAGCACAGATACGCAGTATTTT. Amino acids: CASSQDESRGSTDTQYF.

V usage is TRBV5-8 and J usage is TRBJ1-6; D gene uncertain. Germline CDR1 and CDR2: SGHTS and YDEGEE. The CDR3 contains 11 residues. The V end was cut by 2 bases, the J end by 10 bases, with 4 bases between. CDR3 sequence (DNA): TGTGCCAGCAGCTTAGGCTCACCCCTCCACTTT. It translates to CASSLGSPLHF. The full variable domain, its missing parts supplied by reference TRBV5-8 and TRBJ1-6, is EAGVTQSPTHLIKTRGQQATLRCSPISGHTSVYWYQQALGLGLQFLLWYDEGEERNRGNFPPRFSGRQFPNYSSELNVNALELEDSALYLCASSLGSPLHFGNGTRLTVT.

The rearrangement uses TRBV29-1 and TRBJ1-3; 11 nucleotides align to TRBD1. The CDR3 runs 15 residues. Trimming removed 4 bases from V and 0 bases from J; junction bases left unmatched: 2. CDR1 is SQVTM, CDR2 ANQGSEA, per germline. DNA of the CDR3: TGCAGCGTTGGGGACAGGGGGGGCTCTGGAAACACCATATATTTT. Amino acid sequence: CSVGDRGGSGNTIYF.

The V call is TRBV19, the J call TRBJ2-7, with no clear D. The germline V gene has CDR1 LNHDA and CDR2 SQIVND (reference sequence). Trimming pared 1 base from V and 0 bases from J, leaving 22 bases between. There are 19 residues in the CDR3. The CDR3 is CASSIGFGLGSSFSYEQYF. CDR3 DNA sequence: TGTGCCAGTAGTATAGGTTTCGGGTTGGGCAGTTCGTTCTCCTACGAGCAGTACTTC.

The genes are TRBV4-1 and TRBJ1-6; no definite D call. Between the trimmed V and J ends, which lost 4 bases and 0 bases, there was a span of 10 bases. The CDR3 is 16 amino acids. Germline-derived CDR1 and CDR2 are MGHRA and YSYEKL. Here the CDR3 DNA reads TGCGCCAGCAGCCGAACTCAGAGCTCCTATAATTCACCCCTCCACTTT. Translating gives CASSRTQSSYNSPLHF.

The chain has TRBV5-8 and TRBJ1-5; D is uncertain. Germline V gene data show CDR1 as SGHTS and CDR2 as YDEGEE. This CDR3 spans 14 amino acids. V lost 0 bases to trimming and J lost 5 bases, with 9 bases between them. CDR3 loop: CASSLVTTDQPQHF. The CDR3 region has the DNA TGTGCCAGCAGCTTGGTTACAACTGATCAGCCCCAGCATTTT. Variable domain in full (rest from reference TRBV5-8 and TRBJ1-5): EAGVTQSPTHLIKTRGQQATLRCSPISGHTSVYWYQQALGLGLQFLLWYDEGEERNRGNFPPRFSGRQFPNYSSELNVNALELEDSALYLCASSLVTTDQPQHFGDGTRLSIL.

The V call is TRBV6-5, the J call TRBJ1-2, with D perhaps TRBD1 (6 bases). CDR1 MNHEY and CDR2 SVGAGI come from the germline V gene. V was pared by 10 bases and J by 4 bases, with 13 bases between. The CDR3 extends over 12 amino acids. CDR3 loop: CAIEGGGYGYTF. The CDR3 DNA reads as TGTGCCATTGAGGGGGGCGGCTATGGCTACACCTTC.

The gene calls are TRBV7-3 and TRBJ2-1; TRBD2 matches at 7 bases. The junction had 5 bases not matched to a gene; V was cut back by 0 bases and J by 3 bases. Germline V gene lookup returns CDR1 SGHTA and CDR2 FQGTGA. The CDR3 has 16 residues. The CDR3 loop is CASSLTPGGFYNEQFF. CDR3 nucleotides: TGTGCCAGCAGCTTAACCCCCGGGGGGTTCTACAATGAGCAGTTCTTC.

The chain couples TRBV18 to TRBJ1-2, with D unresolved. The CDR3 extends over 15 amino acids. CDR1 and CDR2 (germline): KGHSH, LQKENI. Trimming took off 1 base at V and 4 bases at J, with 13 bases between the two ends. The CDR3 coding sequence is TGTGCCAGCTCACCACGTGAGGTTGAGTTCTATGGCTACACCTTC. Protein product: CASSPREVEFYGYTF.

The chain joins TRBV5-1 to TRBJ2-7; D perhaps matches TRBD2 (6 bases). This CDR3 has 15 residues. Looked up from germline, CDR1 is SGHRS and CDR2 is YFSETQ. Between the trimmed V and J ends, which lost 9 bases and 0 bases, there was a span of 19 bases. The CDR3 bases are TGCGCCACCGGCGAGGACTACATGAACTCCTACGAGCAGTACTTC. The encoded protein is CATGEDYMNSYEQYF.

The rearrangement joins TRBV24-1 to TRBJ2-1; D gene unclear. Trimming removed 4 bases at V and 4 bases at J, with 13 bases between. This CDR3 region has 15 residues. Germline V lookup: CDR1 KGHDR, CDR2 SFDVKD. The CDR3 DNA sequence: TGTGCCACCAGTGAAGGATTCGGCCCGTACAATGAGCAGTTCTTC. Translating gives CATSEGFGPYNEQFF.

This clone showed up just once. The genes are TRBV3-1 (or the pseudogene TRBV3-2) and TRBJ2-7; 7 bases fit TRBD1. Germline values: CDR1 LGHDT, CDR2 YNNKEL (reference sequence). The CDR3 sequence is 14 residues long. After removal of 4 bases from V and 3 bases from J, the junction contained 6 bases not matched to a gene. CDR3 amino acids: CASSPWDSLYEQYF. CDR3 bases: TGTGCCAGCAGCCCTTGGGACAGTCTCTACGAGCAGTACTTC.

The V gene is TRBV9, the J gene TRBJ1-1, with D perhaps matching TRBD1 (6 bases). The V end lost 3 bases, the J end lost 0 bases, and 9 bases lay between the germline ends. CDR3 length equals 14 residues. Germline V gene data show CDR1 as SGDLS and CDR2 as YYNGEE. This CDR3 is CASSGRTVNTEAFF. The CDR3 DNA sequence: TGTGCCAGCAGCGGCCGGACAGTGAACACTGAAGCTTTCTTT.

The rearrangement uses TRBV7-3 and TRBJ1-5; D remains unclear. The CDR3 loop spans 13 amino acids. Germline V lookup: CDR1 SGHTA, CDR2 FQGTGA. V dropped 5 bases and J dropped 9 bases, with 14 bases sitting between them. The CDR3 coding sequence is TGTGCCAGCAGCCCGAGGGCGGGAGGGCCCCAGCATTTT. Protein product: CASSPRAGGPQHF.

DNA of the CDR3: TGTGCCAGCAGTGAGCAGCGGATAACCTTCGGTGAGCAGTTCTTC. Translated: CASSEQRITFGEQFF. The chain employs TRBV6-1 and TRBJ2-1, with D perhaps TRBD2 (5 bases). The CDR3 is 15 residues long. V was clipped by 3 bases and J by 9 bases, with 18 bases between them. Germline V gives CDR1 MNHNS, CDR2 SASEGT.

This clone came up once. This chain links TRBV11-3 with TRBJ1-2; 10 bases line up with TRBD1. The CDR3 loop spans 14 amino acids. Germline lookup yields CDR1 SGHNT and CDR2 YENEEA. Germline trimming cut 5 bases from V and 11 bases from J; bases unmatched to any gene: 11. The CDR3 coding sequence is TGTGCCAGCAGCGCCCGGGACAGGGGTGGCGAATACACCTTC. Encoded protein: CASSARDRGGEYTF.

The chain recombines TRBV19 with TRBJ1-1; D perhaps matches TRBD1 (5 bases). V lost 5 bases and J 7 bases, leaving 17 bases between the germline ends. The CDR3 is 14 residues long. Germline V CDR1 and CDR2: LNHDA, SQIVND (reference sequence). CDR3 loop: CASSLSGGGGEAFF. CDR3 nucleotide sequence: TGTGCCAGTAGTCTGTCTGGGGGAGGCGGTGAAGCTTTCTTT.

J is TRBJ2-1 and V is TRBV6-2 or TRBV6-3, with 7 nucleotides matching TRBD2. V shed 5 bases, J shed 8 bases, and the junction held 12 bases outside the gene matches. The CDR3 extends over 15 amino acids. Per germline, CDR1 MNHEY and CDR2 SVGEGT. CDR3: CASSTFGGRFDEQFF. In DNA form, the CDR3 reads TGTGCCAGCAGTACCTTCGGGGGGAGGTTTGATGAGCAGTTCTTC.

The rearrangement uses TRBV29-1 and TRBJ1-1, with D maybe TRBD1 (5 bases). The V end lost 4 bases, the J end lost 3 bases, and 12 bases lay between the germline ends. The CDR3 sequence is 13 residues long. Germline V gene lookup returns CDR1 SQVTM and CDR2 ANQGSEA. The CDR3 DNA follows: TGCAGCGTTGCCCAACAGGCCTACACTGAAGCTTTCTTT. Its translation is CSVAQQAYTEAFF. The whole variable domain, filled in from reference TRBV29-1 and TRBJ1-1, reads SAVISQKPSRDICQRGTSLTIQCQVDSQVTMMFWYRQQPGQSLTLIATANQGSEATYESGFVIDKFPISRPNLTFSTLTVSNMSPEDSSIYLCSVAQQAYTEAFFGQGTRLTVV.